Below, 2 T cell receptor beta chains from the same sample are listed, as sequenced in a study of T cell responses to AZD1222 COVID-19 vaccine. Some clones are missing from TCRdb's copy, which holds only in-frame ones; the method was immunoSEQ multiplex PCR. The sample records approximately 110,000 clones, about 90% being singletons. Sequences were derived from peripheral blood, sampled on day 0 of AZD1222 vaccination. The receptors stem from an adult in good health.

The genes are TRBV27 and TRBJ2-7; the D gene is possibly TRBD1 (5 bases). CDR1 and CDR2 (germline): MNHEY, SMNVEV (reference sequence). V was cut by 2 bases and J by 5 bases, with 13 bases left in between. The CDR3 length is 14 residues. This CDR3 reads CASSLRQGFHEQYF. The CDR3 DNA follows: TGTGCCAGCAGTTTACGGCAGGGATTCCACGAGCAGTACTTC.

Concerning this clone: A read error may account for a junction end that differs from germline. The chain joins TRBV11-3 to TRBJ1-4; D is possibly TRBD1 (5 bases). The CDR3 has 15 amino acids. In germline, CDR1 is SGHNT, CDR2 YENEEA. The CDR3 nucleotides are TGTGCCAGCAGATTAGGGGCAGGGTTGGGTGAAAAACTGTTTTTT. This gives the protein CASRLGAGLGEKLFF.